This T cell receptor beta chain was captured in a study of cytomegalovirus exposure and HLA in healthy donors. In the study overall: From 150 million to 200 million T cells, an earlier analysis saw around 120 million unique TCR beta sequences. Most donors, roughly 84% of a few hundred genotyped, fell in the Caucasian-associated ancestry cluster. Findings and limits, study-wide: Listed as cytomegalovirus-associated were 150 to 200 TCR beta chains. Sequencing had likely introduced a cluster of highly shared sequence variants as an artifact.

As to this clone: Antigen: not known.

CDR1 SNHLY and CDR2 FYNNEI come from the germline V gene. This CDR3 comprises 13 residues. V was trimmed by 8 bases and J by 0 bases, leaving 11 bases between them. Use of 60 Vbeta and 13 Jbeta primers characterized the PCR. Sequencing used immunoSEQ multiplex PCR; TCRdb keeps in-frame clones, though not all of them. Among 150,000 to 200,000 clones, over 60% were seen once, and the ten largest hold 0.95% to 1.4%. The chain links TRBV2 to TRBJ2-7; possibly TRBD1 for D (5 bases). This sequence originates from a woman in her thirties or forties in good health and CMV-seronegative. The specimen was PBMCs. The CDR3 DNA reads TGTGCCAGCGTGGGGCCCGTCTCCTACGAGCAGTACTTC. Protein sequence: CASVGPVSYEQYF. Using reference TRBV2 and TRBJ2-7 for the parts outside the CDR3, the full variable domain is EPEVTQTPSHQVTQMGQEVILRCVPISNHLYFYWYRQILGQKVEFLVSFYNNEISEKSEIFDDQFSVERPDGSNFTLKIRSTKLEDSAMYFCASVGPVSYEQYFGPGTRLTVT.